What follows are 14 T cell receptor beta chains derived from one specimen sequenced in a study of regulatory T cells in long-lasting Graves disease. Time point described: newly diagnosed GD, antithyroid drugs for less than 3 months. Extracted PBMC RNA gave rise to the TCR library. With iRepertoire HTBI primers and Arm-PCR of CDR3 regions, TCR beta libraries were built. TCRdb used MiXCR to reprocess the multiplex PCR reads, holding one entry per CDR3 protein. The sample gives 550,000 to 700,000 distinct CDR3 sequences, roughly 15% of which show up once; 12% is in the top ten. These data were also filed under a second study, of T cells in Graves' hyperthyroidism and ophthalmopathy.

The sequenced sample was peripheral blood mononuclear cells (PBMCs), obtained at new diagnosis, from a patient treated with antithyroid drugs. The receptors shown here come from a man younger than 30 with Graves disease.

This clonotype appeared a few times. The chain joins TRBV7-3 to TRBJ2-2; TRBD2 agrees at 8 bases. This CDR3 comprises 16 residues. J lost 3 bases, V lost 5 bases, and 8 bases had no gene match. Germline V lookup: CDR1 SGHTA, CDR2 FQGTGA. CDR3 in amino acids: CASSPRTSRDTGELFF. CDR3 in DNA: TGTGCCAGCAGCCCCCGGACTAGCAGGGACACCGGGGAGCTGTTTTTT.

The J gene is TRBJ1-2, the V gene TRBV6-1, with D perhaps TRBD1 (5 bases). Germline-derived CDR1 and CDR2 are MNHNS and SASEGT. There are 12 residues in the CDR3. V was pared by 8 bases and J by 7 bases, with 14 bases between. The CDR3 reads CASVSRDGGYTF. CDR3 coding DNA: TGTGCCAGCGTCTCCAGGGACGGTGGCTACACCTTC.

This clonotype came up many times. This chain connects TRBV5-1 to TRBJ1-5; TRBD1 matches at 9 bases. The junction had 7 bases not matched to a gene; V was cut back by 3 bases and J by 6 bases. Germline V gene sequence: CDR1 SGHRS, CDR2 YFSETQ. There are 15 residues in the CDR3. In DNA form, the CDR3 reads TGCGCCAGCAGCTGGGGGACAGGGAACGGTCAGCCCCAGCATTTT. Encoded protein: CASSWGTGNGQPQHF.

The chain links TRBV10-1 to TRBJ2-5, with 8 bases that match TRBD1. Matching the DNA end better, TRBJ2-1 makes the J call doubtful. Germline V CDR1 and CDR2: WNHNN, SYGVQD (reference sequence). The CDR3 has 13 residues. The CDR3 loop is CASSADRVVEQFF. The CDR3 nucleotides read TGCGCCAGCAGCGCGGACAGGGTCGTTGAGCAGTTCTTC.

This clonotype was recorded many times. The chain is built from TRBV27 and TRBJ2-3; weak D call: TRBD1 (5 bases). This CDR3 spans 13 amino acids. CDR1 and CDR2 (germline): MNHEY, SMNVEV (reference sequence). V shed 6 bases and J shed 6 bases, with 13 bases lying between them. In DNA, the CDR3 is TGTGCCAGCAGGCTAGGGGTCGGGGATACGCAGTATTTT. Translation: CASRLGVGDTQYF.

DNA of the CDR3: TGTGCCAGTAGTTCCCTCCGGGACAGGGACCGCACAGATACGCAGTATTTT. Its protein product is CASSSLRDRDRTDTQYF. This chain links TRBV19 with TRBJ2-3; 9 nucleotides line up with TRBD1. This CDR3 region has 17 residues. Germline lookup yields CDR1 LNHDA and CDR2 SQIVND (reference sequence). The V and J ends lost 5 bases and 1 base, in that order; junction bases with no gene match: 10.

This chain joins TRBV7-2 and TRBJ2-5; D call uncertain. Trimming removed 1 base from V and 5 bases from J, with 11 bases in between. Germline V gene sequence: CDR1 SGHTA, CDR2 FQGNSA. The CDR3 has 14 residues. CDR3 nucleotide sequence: TGTGCCAGCAGCTTAGTCGGGTACCGGGAGACCCAGTACTTC. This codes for CASSLVGYRETQYF.

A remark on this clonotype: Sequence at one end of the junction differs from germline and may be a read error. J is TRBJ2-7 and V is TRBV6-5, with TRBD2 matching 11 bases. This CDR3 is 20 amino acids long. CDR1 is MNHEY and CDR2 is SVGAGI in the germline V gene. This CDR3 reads CANSYRIQGRRVAGGDEQYF. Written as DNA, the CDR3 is TGTGCCAACAGTTATCGGATCCAGGGGCGGAGAGTAGCGGGAGGGGACGAGCAGTACTTC.

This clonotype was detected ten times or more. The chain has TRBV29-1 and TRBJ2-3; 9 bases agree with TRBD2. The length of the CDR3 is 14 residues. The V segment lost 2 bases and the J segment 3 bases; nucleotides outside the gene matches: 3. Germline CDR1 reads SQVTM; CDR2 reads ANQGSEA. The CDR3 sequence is CSVERGRGTDTQYF. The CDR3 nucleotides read TGCAGCGTTGAACGCGGGAGGGGGACAGATACGCAGTATTTT.

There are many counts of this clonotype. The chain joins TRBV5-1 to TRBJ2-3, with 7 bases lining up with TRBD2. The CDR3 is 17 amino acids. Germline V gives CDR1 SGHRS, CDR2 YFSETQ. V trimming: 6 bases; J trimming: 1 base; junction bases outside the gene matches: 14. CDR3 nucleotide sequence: TGCGCCAGCAAGGTCGGGGTGAGCGGGATCCGCACAGATACGCAGTATTTT. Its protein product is CASKVGVSGIRTDTQYF.

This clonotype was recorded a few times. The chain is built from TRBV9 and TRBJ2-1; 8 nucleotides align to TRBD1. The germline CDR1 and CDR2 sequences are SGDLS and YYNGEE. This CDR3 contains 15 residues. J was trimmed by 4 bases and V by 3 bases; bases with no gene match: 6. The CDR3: CASSAGTGGYNEQFF. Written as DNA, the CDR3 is TGTGCCAGCAGCGCCGGGACAGGAGGATACAATGAGCAGTTCTTC.

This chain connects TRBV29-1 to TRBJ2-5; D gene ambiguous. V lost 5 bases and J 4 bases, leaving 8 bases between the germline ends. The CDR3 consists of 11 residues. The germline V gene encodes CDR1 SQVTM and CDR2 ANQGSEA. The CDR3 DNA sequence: TGCAGCGTTTTTCGAGGAGAGACCCAGTACTTC. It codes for CSVFRGETQYF. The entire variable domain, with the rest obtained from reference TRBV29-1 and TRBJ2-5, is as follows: SAVISQKPSRDICQRGTSLTIQCQVDSQVTMMFWYRQQPGQSLTLIATANQGSEATYESGFVIDKFPISRPNLTFSTLTVSNMSPEDSSIYLCSVFRGETQYFGPGTRLLVL.

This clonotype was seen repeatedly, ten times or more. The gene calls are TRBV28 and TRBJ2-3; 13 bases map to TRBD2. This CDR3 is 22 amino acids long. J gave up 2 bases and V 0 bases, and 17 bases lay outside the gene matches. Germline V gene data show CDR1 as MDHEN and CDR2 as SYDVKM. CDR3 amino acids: CASSLWAQLLAGGPGNTDTQYF. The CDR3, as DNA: TGTGCCAGCAGTTTATGGGCACAGCTACTAGCGGGAGGGCCGGGTAACACAGATACGCAGTATTTT.

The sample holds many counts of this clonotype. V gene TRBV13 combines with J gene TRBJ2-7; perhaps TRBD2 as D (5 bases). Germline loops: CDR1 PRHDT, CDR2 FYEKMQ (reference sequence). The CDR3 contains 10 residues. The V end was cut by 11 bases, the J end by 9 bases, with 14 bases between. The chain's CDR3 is CACLYGGQYF. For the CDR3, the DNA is TGTGCCTGCCTCTATGGAGGGCAGTACTTC. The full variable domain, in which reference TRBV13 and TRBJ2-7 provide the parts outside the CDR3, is AAGVIQSPRHLIKEKRETATLKCYPIPRHDTVYWYQQGPGQDPQFLISFYEKMQSDKGSIPDRFSAQQFSDYHSELNMSSLELGDSALYFCACLYGGQYFGPGTRLTVT.